The 30 T cell receptor beta chains below come from one sample, sequenced in a study of response to subunit inactivated influenza vaccine. Via MiXCR, TCRdb re-called the RT-PCR reads, giving one row per CDR3 protein. The sample carries more than 400,000 distinct CDR3 sequences, approximately 9.9% recorded once. The sample in question was PBMCs from blood, obtained roughly 6 weeks after vaccination. Every receptor here comes from a man aged 50-59 years who received an inactivated influenza vaccine.

This clonotype was recorded a few times. V and J are TRBV5-1 and TRBJ2-4; 11 nucleotides match TRBD1. The germline V gene has CDR1 SGHRS and CDR2 YFSETQ. The CDR3 has 15 amino acids. V trimming: 3 bases; J trimming: 8 bases; junction bases outside the gene matches: 7. The DNA of the CDR3 is TGCGCCAGCAGCTCGGGGACAGGGGGTAGGGACATTCAGTACTTC. Translation gives CASSSGTGGRDIQYF.

This clonotype was detected only a few times. This sequence joins TRBV20-1 and TRBJ1-5; a weak D match, TRBD1 (6 bases). The germline gives CDR1 DFQATT, CDR2 SNEGSKA (reference sequence). V gave up 5 bases and J gave up 6 bases, with 17 bases separating them. The CDR3 loop spans 14 amino acids. This CDR3 is CSARGQSQAQPQHF. DNA for the CDR3: TGCAGTGCTCGTGGACAGAGTCAGGCTCAGCCCCAGCATTTT.

This clonotype was recorded many times. V and J are TRBV10-2 and TRBJ2-7, with D perhaps TRBD2 (6 bases). V lost 3 bases, J lost 3 bases, and 24 bases lay in between. Germline loops: CDR1 WSHSY, CDR2 SAAADI. The CDR3 contains 18 residues. The CDR3 sequence is CASSESSMGLAISYEQYF. In DNA form, the CDR3 reads TGCGCCAGCAGTGAATCGAGTATGGGCCTAGCGATTAGCTACGAGCAGTACTTC.

This clonotype has more than one count but fewer than ten. V usage is TRBV29-1 and J usage is TRBJ2-7, with TRBD1 as a possible D gene (5 bases). CDR1 and CDR2 (germline): SQVTM, ANQGSEA. The CDR3 sequence is 12 residues long. Trimming pared 5 bases from V and 2 bases from J, leaving 10 bases between. The CDR3 protein is CSVYQGTYEQYF. CDR3 DNA sequence: TGCAGCGTTTATCAGGGAACCTACGAGCAGTACTTC.

The gene calls are TRBV27 and TRBJ1-5, with TRBD1 matching over 7 bases. Germline CDR1 and CDR2: MNHEY and SMNVEV (reference sequence). This CDR3 is built from 13 residues. The J segment lost 8 bases and the V segment lost 6 bases, leaving 7 bases of the junction unmatched. The CDR3 protein is CASSRQGGEPQHF. CDR3 DNA sequence: TGTGCCAGCAGCCGACAGGGTGGGGAGCCCCAGCATTTT.

This sequence joins TRBV28 and TRBJ2-3, with 11 bases fitting TRBD2. Trimming removed 5 bases from V and 1 base from J; junction bases left unmatched: 11. This CDR3 has 18 amino acids. Germline CDR1 MDHEN, CDR2 SYDVKM. CDR3 region: CASSTHTGLAARTDTQYF. CDR3 DNA: TGTGCCAGCAGTACTCATACGGGACTAGCGGCCCGCACAGATACGCAGTATTTT.

This clonotype was observed a handful of times. The gene calls are TRBV11-2 and TRBJ2-1, with 9 bases that match TRBD2. V shed 1 base, J shed 4 bases, and the junction held 11 bases outside the gene matches. CDR1 and CDR2 (germline): SGHAT, FQNNGV. CDR3 length equals 18 residues. Here the CDR3 reads CASSLVPWASGAYNEQFF. In DNA form, the CDR3 reads TGTGCCAGCAGCTTAGTCCCCTGGGCTAGCGGGGCATACAATGAGCAGTTCTTC.

This clonotype was picked up a small number of times. The V and J genes are TRBV24-1 and TRBJ2-3; no firm D call. Germline lookup yields CDR1 KGHDR and CDR2 SFDVKD. Trimming took off 1 base at V and 4 bases at J, with 2 bases between the two ends. The CDR3 consists of 12 residues. CDR3 sequence reads: CATSDFPDTQYF. The CDR3 DNA reads TGTGCCACCAGTGATTTCCCAGATACGCAGTATTTT.

The rearrangement uses TRBV12-3 or TRBV12-4 and TRBJ1-1; 8 nucleotides align to TRBD1. The CDR3 length is 15 residues. V was clipped by 4 bases and J by 4 bases; unmatched bases: 8. CDR3 nucleotides: TGTGCCAGCAGTTCCCCTCAGGGGGCTGCCACTGAAGCTTTCTTT. Translated: CASSSPQGAATEAFF.

This clonotype was found many times. The rearrangement links TRBV29-1 to TRBJ1-5; tentative D call: TRBD1 (6 bases). From germline, CDR1 is SQVTM and CDR2 ANQGSEA. Trimming took 7 bases from V and 1 from J, leaving 14 bases between them. CDR3 length: 14 amino acids. This CDR3 is CSASQGRSNQPQHF. The CDR3 DNA follows: TGCAGCGCATCACAGGGAAGGAGCAATCAGCCCCAGCATTTT.

In its sample, this clonotype was seen a few times. CDR3 DNA: TGCGCCAGCAGCCAAGATGCGGGGGAAGTAGAGACCCAGTACTTC. As protein: CASSQDAGEVETQYF. This sequence joins TRBV4-3 and TRBJ2-5, with 7 bases matching TRBD2. CDR1 and CDR2 from the germline V gene are LGHNA and YSLEER. The V segment lost 0 bases and the J segment 4 bases; nucleotides outside the gene matches: 5. The CDR3 has 15 residues.

The rearrangement joins TRBV18 to TRBJ2-5, with D unclear. Germline loops: CDR1 KGHSH, CDR2 LQKENI. The CDR3 is 15 residues long. V lost 2 bases and J lost 4, with 14 bases in between. The CDR3 DNA sequence: TGTGCCAGCTCACCATTGAGGATGCACGGAGAGACCCAGTACTTC. Its translation: CASSPLRMHGETQYF.

This clonotype was detected only a few times. This rearrangement joins TRBV10-3 to TRBJ2-2; TRBD1 agrees at 8 bases. CDR1 ENHRY and CDR2 SYGVKD come from the germline V gene. CDR3 length equals 15 residues. V was pared by 6 bases and J by 1 base, with 4 bases of the junction left unmatched. This CDR3 reads CAISATGVNTGELFF. CDR3 coding DNA: TGTGCCATCAGCGCGACAGGGGTGAACACCGGGGAGCTGTTTTTT.

The chain uses TRBV2 and TRBJ2-5; TRBD1 might be the D (5 bases). In germline, CDR1 is SNHLY, CDR2 FYNNEI. The CDR3 runs 13 residues. V was cut by 4 bases and J by 1 base, with 7 bases left in between. The CDR3 region has the DNA TGTGCCAGCAGTGGGGGCCCCCAAGAGACCCAGTACTTC. Translation: CASSGGPQETQYF.

This clonotype was counted at least ten times. CDR3 residues: CASSSGLAGGFF. In DNA, the CDR3 is TGTGCCAGCAGTTCCGGACTAGCGGGAGGGTTCTTC. The V call is TRBV12-3 or TRBV12-4, the J call TRBJ2-1, with 14 bases identical to TRBD2. The CDR3 contains 12 residues. With V trimmed by 4 bases and J by 15 bases, 2 bases remained unmatched.

In its sample, this clonotype was seen many times. The rearrangement uses TRBV20-1 and TRBJ1-3; 7 nucleotides match TRBD1. Trimming took 2 bases from V and 4 from J; bases not matched to a gene: 5. CDR1 and CDR2 (germline): DFQATT, SNEGSKA (reference sequence). This CDR3 is 14 amino acids long. CDR3 coding DNA: TGCAGTGCTAGAAGACAGGGTGGAGGAAACACCATATATTTT. Its protein product is CSARRQGGGNTIYF.

V gene TRBV20-1 combines with J gene TRBJ2-4; D is ambiguous. Germline CDR1 reads DFQATT; CDR2 reads SNEGSKA (reference sequence). This CDR3 contains 15 residues. Trimming pared 0 bases from V and 3 bases from J, leaving 12 bases between. CDR3 sequence reads: CSARDLGALKNIQYF. DNA of the CDR3: TGCAGTGCTAGAGATCTCGGAGCCCTCAAAAACATTCAGTACTTC.

This clonotype was observed at least ten times. The V call is TRBV5-1, the J call TRBJ2-7, with 11 bases aligning to TRBD2. The CDR3 has 15 residues. Losses at the gene ends were 4 bases for V and 3 bases for J; bases not matched to a gene: 6. Germline V gives CDR1 SGHRS, CDR2 YFSETQ. CDR3 loop: CASSVLAGGVYEQYF. CDR3 coding DNA: TGCGCCAGCAGCGTCCTAGCGGGGGGCGTCTACGAGCAGTACTTC.

This clonotype has a handful of counts. The rearrangement uses TRBV20-1 and TRBJ2-3; D is possibly TRBD1 or TRBD2 (5 bases each). Trimming cost V 3 bases and J 5 bases, with 15 bases left between them. Germline V gene sequence: CDR1 DFQATT, CDR2 SNEGSKA (reference sequence). The CDR3 totals 14 residues. The CDR3 DNA sequence: TGCAGTGCTAGGAGGGGTTTGGGGATAGATACGCAGTATTTT. Its translation: CSARRGLGIDTQYF.

The rearrangement joins TRBV7-2 to TRBJ1-1; TRBD1 aligns across 8 bases. CDR1 and CDR2 (germline): SGHTA, FQGNSA. J lost 10 bases, V lost 3 bases, and 16 bases had no gene match. The CDR3 loop spans 16 amino acids. Here the CDR3 DNA reads TGTGCCAGCAGCTTTTTACAGCCACGGACAGGGAGTGTAGCTTTCTTT. It codes for CASSFLQPRTGSVAFF.

This clonotype was seen ten or more times. The rearrangement joins TRBV5-1 to TRBJ2-7; a possible D gene is TRBD2 (5 bases). The CDR3 covers 16 residues. CDR1 SGHRS and CDR2 YFSETQ come from the germline V gene. The V and J ends lost 2 bases and 0 bases respectively, with 15 bases between them. The CDR3: CASSLHYQGSSYEQYF. The CDR3 coding sequence is TGCGCCAGCAGCTTACACTACCAAGGGAGCTCCTACGAGCAGTACTTC.

DNA of the CDR3: TGTGCCAGCAGCTTAACTACCGTGGGGCAGCAGTACTTC. This translates into CASSLTTVGQQYF. The rearrangement uses TRBV7-9 and TRBJ2-7, with TRBD1 as a possible D gene (5 bases). Looked up from germline, CDR1 is SEHNR and CDR2 is FQNEAQ (reference sequence). The length of the CDR3 is 13 residues. With 2 bases removed from V and 8 bases from J, the gap between germline ends came to 13 bases. The whole variable domain, filled in from reference TRBV7-9 and TRBJ2-7, reads DTGVSQNPRHKITKRGQNVTFRCDPISEHNRLYWYRQTLGQGPEFLTYFQNEAQLEKSRLLSDRFSAERPKGSFSTLEIQRTEQGDSAMYLCASSLTTVGQQYFGPGTRLTVT.

The chain links TRBV20-1 to TRBJ2-3; 8 positions match TRBD2. Germline loops: CDR1 DFQATT, CDR2 SNEGSKA (reference sequence). The CDR3 totals 15 residues. J gave up 1 base and V 6 bases, and 9 bases lay outside the gene matches. For the CDR3, the DNA is TGCAGTGCCACCGAGGGACTAGTTGGCACAGATACGCAGTATTTT. This codes for CSATEGLVGTDTQYF.

This clonotype was seen only once. This chain uses TRBV20-1 with TRBJ1-3; D remains unclear. Germline V CDR1 and CDR2: DFQATT, SNEGSKA (reference sequence). V lost 3 bases, J lost 0 bases, and 9 bases lay in between. The CDR3 consists of 14 residues. The CDR3 DNA is TGCAGTGCTAGGGCCGGGATCTCTGGAAACACCATATATTTT. It encodes CSARAGISGNTIYF.

There are many counts of this clonotype. The chain has TRBV6-2 or TRBV6-3 and TRBJ2-5; TRBD1 aligns across 7 bases. Germline V gene sequence: CDR1 MNHEY, CDR2 SVGEGT. The length of the CDR3 is 14 residues. V gave up 7 bases and J gave up 4 bases; unmatched junction bases: 9. In nucleotides, the CDR3 is TGTGCCAGCAAGGCAGGGGGAGATGGAGAGACCCAGTACTTC. Residues: CASKAGGDGETQYF.

This clonotype has at least ten counts. The chain links TRBV20-1 to TRBJ2-3; D ambiguous. This CDR3 comprises 11 residues. Germline CDR1 and CDR2: DFQATT and SNEGSKA (reference sequence). Trimming pared 2 bases from V and 4 bases from J, leaving 4 bases between. CDR3 DNA: TGCAGTGCTAGATTCGCAGATACGCAGTATTTT. Protein sequence: CSARFADTQYF.

This clonotype came up many times. V gene TRBV7-2 combines with J gene TRBJ2-5, with D possibly being TRBD2 (5 bases). The CDR3 is 15 residues long. Germline lookup yields CDR1 SGHTA and CDR2 FQGNSA. Trimming took off 5 bases at V and 3 bases at J, with 16 bases between the two ends. This CDR3 is CASSKAGVREETQYF. The CDR3 bases are TGTGCCAGCAGCAAAGCCGGGGTACGGGAAGAGACCCAGTACTTC.

This clonotype was observed a handful of times. This chain joins TRBV6-2 or TRBV6-3 and TRBJ2-1; either TRBD1 or TRBD2 may fit D (5 bases each). The germline gives CDR1 MNHEY, CDR2 SVGEGT. The V end lost 5 bases, the J end lost 2 bases, and 16 bases lay between the germline ends. CDR3 length: 16 residues. CDR3 in DNA: TGTGCCAGCAGTCAGCTCCATCAGGGACCCTACAATGAGCAGTTCTTC. It is translated as CASSQLHQGPYNEQFF.

The V gene is TRBV11-2, the J gene TRBJ2-3, with TRBD1 matching over 7 bases. This CDR3 has 15 residues. Germline V lookup: CDR1 SGHAT, CDR2 FQNNGV. J gave up 2 bases and V 5 bases, and 7 bases lay outside the gene matches. CDR3 DNA sequence: TGTGCCAGCAGCCAGGGACAGTACTACACAGATACGCAGTATTTT. This sequence encodes CASSQGQYYTDTQYF.

The J gene is TRBJ2-3, the V gene TRBV28; 9 nucleotides match TRBD2. Germline V gene data show CDR1 as MDHEN and CDR2 as SYDVKM. V lost 8 bases and J lost 5; bases outside the gene matches: 8. The CDR3 runs to 14 residues. In DNA form, the CDR3 reads TGTGCCAGCGGGCTAGCGGGGTCTCTAGATACGCAGTATTTT. It is translated as CASGLAGSLDTQYF.